These 21 T cell receptor beta chains were all obtained from the same sample, sequenced in a study of blood T cell repertoires in COVID-19. The method was immunoSEQ multiplex PCR; TCRdb's version includes in-frame clones alone and lacks a portion of them. The sample records tens of thousands of clones, roughly 76% being singletons. The sequenced sample was peripheral blood. The source is an elderly woman with active or convalescent COVID-19.

This clone was counted a few times. The V gene is TRBV7-6, the J gene TRBJ2-1, with TRBD2 as a possible D gene (6 bases). This CDR3 spans 19 amino acids. Trimming left V 2 bases short and J 0 bases short, with 20 bases between. Germline loops: CDR1 SGHVS, CDR2 FNYEAQ. This chain's CDR3 is CASSLTIVSSRGSYNEQFF. For the CDR3, the DNA is TGTGCCAGCAGCTTAACAATCGTGTCTTCGCGGGGCTCCTACAATGAGCAGTTCTTC.

The rearrangement joins TRBV5-1 to TRBJ1-4, with 10 positions matching TRBD1. Trimming cost V 4 bases and J 7 bases; bases outside gene matches: 7. CDR1 and CDR2 from the germline V gene are SGHRS and YFSETQ. The CDR3 consists of 15 residues. This chain's CDR3 is CASSPRQGASEKLFF. Written as DNA, the CDR3 is TGCGCCAGCAGCCCCCGACAGGGGGCGAGTGAAAAACTGTTTTTT.

This clone came up a few times. Sequence at one end of the junction differs from germline and may be a read error. This chain connects TRBV3-1 (or the pseudogene TRBV3-2) to TRBJ1-4, with 12 bases identical to TRBD1. CDR1 and CDR2 (germline): LGHDT, YNNKEL (reference sequence). CDR3 length: 17 residues. CDR3 in DNA: TGTGCCAGCAGTCAAGGGACAGGGGGCGCGGGTAATGAAAAACTGTTTTTT. It specifies CASSQGTGGAGNEKLFF.

The chain is built from TRBV5-4 and TRBJ2-6; D may be TRBD1 (6 bases). This CDR3 is 17 amino acids long. Germline V gene data show CDR1 as SGHNT and CDR2 as YYREEE (reference sequence). The germline V and J ends were trimmed by 5 bases and 2 bases, with 17 bases remaining between them. In nucleotides, the CDR3 is TGTGCCAGCAGTCCCGGCACAGGGCACGCTGGGGCCAACGTCCTGACTTTC. Translating it yields CASSPGTGHAGANVLTF. Looking up the rest from reference TRBV5-4 and TRBJ2-6 gives the full variable domain: ETGVTQSPTHLIKTRGQQVTLRCSSQSGHNTVSWYQQALGQGPQFIFQYYREEENGRGNFPPRFSGLQFPNYSSELNVNALELDDSALYLCASSPGTGHAGANVLTFGAGSRLTVL.

This clone appeared a few times. This chain connects TRBV18 to TRBJ1-5, with 7 positions matching TRBD1. With 6 bases clipped from V and 0 bases from J, the junction kept 8 bases outside the gene matches. Germline CDR1 and CDR2: KGHSH and LQKENI. The CDR3 has 16 amino acids. CDR3 sequence reads: CASSRQGPNSNQPQHF. CDR3 sequence (DNA): TGTGCCAGCTCTCGACAGGGTCCGAATAGCAATCAGCCCCAGCATTTT.

The chain links TRBV5-4 to TRBJ2-5; TRBD2 matches at 12 bases. The CDR3 is made up of 15 amino acids. V lost 2 bases, J lost 2 bases, and 1 base stayed unmatched. From germline, CDR1 is SGHNT and CDR2 YYREEE (reference sequence). CDR3 in DNA: TGTGCCAGCAGCTTTGGACTAGCGGGACAAGAGACCCAGTACTTC. Translation: CASSFGLAGQETQYF.

This clone was observed once. Here the CDR3 reads CASRPNGSGGSSYEQYF. In DNA, the CDR3 is TGTGCCAGCAGACCGAATGGTAGCGGGGGGTCTTCCTACGAGCAGTACTTC. The chain combines TRBV21-1 with TRBJ2-7; the table's D call, TRBD2, was not checked against the DNA. TRBV21-1 is shown as a pseudogene. The CDR3 length is 17 residues.

The CDR3 DNA reads as TGTGCCAGCAGCGTCTTGGCAGGGGGACTGAACACTGAAGCTTTCTTT. Translating gives CASSVLAGGLNTEAFF. This chain connects TRBV9 to TRBJ1-1, with 7 bases aligning to TRBD1. Trimming took 2 bases from V and 0 from J; bases not matched to a gene: 7. The V gene's germline CDR1 is SGDLS and CDR2 YYNGEE. The CDR3 contains 16 residues.

The chain combines TRBV30 with TRBJ1-5; D may be TRBD1 (6 bases). Germline CDR1 reads GTSNPN; CDR2 reads SVGIG (reference sequence). The CDR3 has 12 amino acids. V was trimmed by 4 bases and J by 4 bases, leaving 8 bases between them. DNA of the CDR3: TGTGCCTGGACCACAGGGAATCAGCCCCAGCATTTT. Residues: CAWTTGNQPQHF.

This clone was observed a few times. The chain joins TRBV6-5 to TRBJ1-1; 8 positions agree with TRBD1. The ends lost 4 bases at V and 6 bases at J; junction bases unmatched: 7. The CDR3 totals 14 residues. CDR1 and CDR2 (germline): MNHEY, SVGAGI. As DNA, the CDR3 is TGTGCCAGCAGTTTTCAGGGACAGGCGTCTGAAGCTTTCTTT. Its protein is CASSFQGQASEAFF.

The chain joins TRBV3-1 (or the pseudogene TRBV3-2) to TRBJ1-4, with 7 positions matching TRBD1. CDR3 size: 13 residues. CDR1 LGHDT and CDR2 YNNKEL come from the germline V gene (reference sequence). Trimming at V came to 5 bases and at J to 7 bases, leaving 4 bases not matched to a gene. The CDR3 loop reads CASSDREGEKLFF. The CDR3 DNA reads as TGTGCCAGCAGCGACAGGGAAGGTGAAAAACTGTTTTTT.

J is TRBJ1-1 and V is TRBV29-1, with D perhaps TRBD1 (6 bases). Trimming removed 4 bases from V and 5 bases from J, with 14 bases in between. The length of the CDR3 is 13 residues. The germline V gene encodes CDR1 SQVTM and CDR2 ANQGSEA. The CDR3 coding sequence is TGCAGCGTTGCAGGGGCAAAGGGGACTGAAGCTTTCTTT. Its translation is CSVAGAKGTEAFF. The full variable domain, rest sourced from reference TRBV29-1 and TRBJ1-1, is SAVISQKPSRDICQRGTSLTIQCQVDSQVTMMFWYRQQPGQSLTLIATANQGSEATYESGFVIDKFPISRPNLTFSTLTVSNMSPEDSSIYLCSVAGAKGTEAFFGQGTRLTVV.

The rearrangement joins TRBV5-4 to TRBJ1-2, with D unclear. This CDR3 contains 17 residues. V dropped 1 base and J dropped 0 bases, with 16 bases sitting between them. The germline CDR1 and CDR2 sequences are SGHNT and YYREEE (reference sequence). CDR3 sequence (DNA): TGTGCCAGCAGCTTGATGGGTAGACTAGATTCTAACTATGGCTACACCTTC. Its protein product is CASSLMGRLDSNYGYTF. Supplemented by reference TRBV5-4 and TRBJ1-2, the full variable domain reads ETGVTQSPTHLIKTRGQQVTLRCSSQSGHNTVSWYQQALGQGPQFIFQYYREEENGRGNFPPRFSGLQFPNYSSELNVNALELDDSALYLCASSLMGRLDSNYGYTFGSGTRLTVV.

This chain joins TRBV3-1 (or the pseudogene TRBV3-2) and TRBJ1-5; no reliable D call. CDR3 length: 15 residues. Trimming removed 1 base from V and 2 bases from J, with 9 bases in between. CDR1 is LGHDT and CDR2 is YNNKEL in the germline V gene (reference sequence). The CDR3 DNA is TGTGCCAGCAGCCAAGGGTGGGCTGGCAATCAGCCCCAGCATTTT. This codes for CASSQGWAGNQPQHF.

The chain employs TRBV19 and TRBJ1-6; D gene unclear. Germline CDR1 is LNHDA and CDR2 is SQIVND (reference sequence). The ends were cut back, 7 bases at V and 4 bases at J, with 17 bases in the middle. This CDR3 has 16 amino acids. The CDR3: CASKVRNLPYNSPLHF. The CDR3 coding sequence is TGTGCCAGTAAAGTCAGAAACCTTCCATATAATTCACCCCTCCACTTT.

This clone was counted between two and nine times. V gene TRBV6-6 combines with J gene TRBJ1-1, with D possibly matching TRBD1 (6 bases). The V gene's germline CDR1 is MNHNY and CDR2 SVGAGI (reference sequence). V dropped 2 bases and J dropped 6 bases, with 13 bases sitting between them. CDR3 length equals 14 residues. The CDR3 DNA sequence: TGTGCCAGCAGTTACGCACAGGGTGGGCCTGAAGCTTTCTTT. Amino acids: CASSYAQGGPEAFF.

This clone was seen just once. The chain links TRBV7-8 to TRBJ2-1, with TRBD1 matching 7 bases. V shed 5 bases and J 0 bases; nucleotides not matched to a gene: 7. The CDR3 sequence is 16 residues long. From germline, CDR1 is SGHVS and CDR2 FQNEAQ. The CDR3 DNA follows: TGTGCCAGCAGCGTCAACGACAGGGCCTCCTACAATGAGCAGTTCTTC. Protein product: CASSVNDRASYNEQFF.

J is TRBJ2-1 and V is TRBV30, with 8 bases matching TRBD1. CDR1 is GTSNPN and CDR2 is SVGIG in the germline V gene (reference sequence). With V trimmed by 3 bases and J by 8 bases, 6 bases remained unmatched. CDR3 length: 13 residues. The chain's CDR3 is CAWSQGASYEQFF. In nucleotides, the CDR3 is TGTGCCTGGAGCCAGGGGGCGTCTTATGAGCAGTTCTTC.

The chain combines TRBV10-2 with TRBJ2-1, with a tentative D call TRBD2 (5 bases). This CDR3 contains 15 residues. V shed 4 bases and J shed 2 bases, with 12 bases lying between them. Germline loops: CDR1 WSHSY, CDR2 SAAADI. The CDR3 reads CASSVRGNPYNEQFF. The DNA of the CDR3 is TGCGCCAGCAGTGTCCGGGGAAACCCCTACAATGAGCAGTTCTTC.

The chain employs TRBV9 and TRBJ1-4; no firm D call. V lost 2 bases, J lost 7 bases, and 12 bases lay in between. CDR1 is SGDLS and CDR2 is YYNGEE in the germline V gene. The length of the CDR3 is 14 residues. As DNA, the CDR3 is TGTGCCAGCAGCGTCAACCCCGACTCTGAAAAACTGTTTTTT. This codes for CASSVNPDSEKLFF.

The chain employs TRBV7-8 and TRBJ1-5; 8 nucleotides align to TRBD1. J lost 6 bases, V lost 3 bases, and 7 bases had no gene match. Germline V gives CDR1 SGHVS, CDR2 FQNEAQ. The CDR3 length is 15 residues. CDR3 coding DNA: TGTGCCAGCAGCTTCGGACAGGGAACCGGTCAGCCCCAGCATTTT. Translated, it gives CASSFGQGTGQPQHF. Variable domain in full (rest from reference TRBV7-8 and TRBJ1-5): GAGVSQSPRYKVAKRGQDVALRCDPISGHVSLFWYQQALGQGPEFLTYFQNEAQLDKSGLPSDRFFAERPEGSVSTLKIQRTQQEDSAVYLCASSFGQGTGQPQHFGDGTRLSIL.